A single sample gave rise to the 29 T cell receptor beta chains below, sequenced in a study of cytomegalovirus exposure and HLA in healthy donors. The PCR ran on 60 Vbeta and 13 Jbeta primers. Repertoires were generated with immunoSEQ multiplex PCR, while TCRdb's copy carries only in-frame clones and drops some. The repertoire includes about 90,000 clones, approximately 84% of them detected once, and 2.1% sits in the top ten. The sequenced sample consisted of PBMCs. The receptor set was obtained from a man aged 18-30 years in good health and CMV-seronegative.

This clone was seen once. CDR3 sequence (DNA): TGTGCCTGGAGTTTTATAGCCTACAATGAGCAGTTCTTC. It encodes CAWSFIAYNEQFF. This chain connects TRBV30 to TRBJ2-1; no reliable D call. V dropped 2 bases and J dropped 2 bases, with 7 bases sitting between them. The CDR3 runs 13 residues. The germline V gene has CDR1 GTSNPN and CDR2 SVGIG (reference sequence).

The chain employs TRBV19 and TRBJ1-2, with D uncertain. Germline lookup yields CDR1 LNHDA and CDR2 SQIVND (reference sequence). The length of the CDR3 is 15 residues. Trimming left V 5 bases short and J 4 bases short, with 17 bases between. The CDR3 is CASSPQAAGFYGYTF. The DNA of the CDR3 is TGTGCCAGTAGTCCCCAGGCGGCGGGGTTCTATGGCTACACCTTC.

The chain carries TRBV28 and TRBJ1-2; no reliable D call. The CDR3 contains 10 residues. The V end was cut by 4 bases, the J end by 7 bases, with 4 bases between. Germline V gene data show CDR1 as MDHEN and CDR2 as SYDVKM. CDR3 coding DNA: TGTGCCAGCAGTTCCCTTGGCTACACCTTC. Its translation is CASSSLGYTF.

V usage is TRBV5-1 and J usage is TRBJ1-1; 12 nucleotides line up with TRBD1. Losses at the gene ends were 4 bases for V and 4 bases for J; bases not matched to a gene: 11. The CDR3 spans 17 residues. The germline V gene encodes CDR1 SGHRS and CDR2 YFSETQ. This CDR3 reads CASSGRDRGLWVTEAFF. The CDR3 DNA reads as TGCGCCAGCAGCGGCCGGGACAGGGGGCTTTGGGTCACTGAAGCTTTCTTT.

This rearrangement joins TRBV7-2 to TRBJ2-7; 7 bases map to TRBD2. The J segment lost 4 bases and the V segment lost 0 bases, leaving 6 bases of the junction unmatched. The CDR3 is 15 residues long. Germline V CDR1 and CDR2: SGHTA, FQGNSA. This CDR3 reads CASSLAGGPQYEQYF. The CDR3 nucleotides are TGTGCCAGCAGCTTAGCGGGAGGGCCTCAGTACGAGCAGTACTTC.

CDR3 DNA sequence: TGCAGCGCATTCCAGGGGTTCTTTGGCTACACCTTC. As protein: CSAFQGFFGYTF. The rearrangement joins TRBV29-1 to TRBJ1-2; the D gene is possibly TRBD1 (6 bases). V gave up 7 bases and J gave up 7 bases, with 16 bases separating them. There are 12 residues in the CDR3. Germline V gene sequence: CDR1 SQVTM, CDR2 ANQGSEA. Supplemented by reference TRBV29-1 and TRBJ1-2, the full variable domain reads SAVISQKPSRDICQRGTSLTIQCQVDSQVTMMFWYRQQPGQSLTLIATANQGSEATYESGFVIDKFPISRPNLTFSTLTVSNMSPEDSSIYLCSAFQGFFGYTFGSGTRLTVV.

The rearrangement joins TRBV7-6 to TRBJ1-1; D is perhaps TRBD1 (6 bases). Per the germline V gene, CDR1 is SGHVS and CDR2 is FNYEAQ. This CDR3 contains 13 residues. Trimming took 3 bases from V and 3 from J, leaving 8 bases between them. Written as DNA, the CDR3 is TGTGCCAGCAGCTTGGGGGCTTACACTGAAGCTTTCTTT. Residues: CASSLGAYTEAFF.

The chain employs TRBV7-8 and TRBJ1-6; 9 nucleotides align to TRBD1. V was pared by 7 bases and J by 9 bases, with 7 bases of the junction left unmatched. Per the germline V gene, CDR1 is SGHVS and CDR2 is FQNEAQ. This CDR3 is 14 amino acids long. Here the CDR3 DNA reads TGTGCCAGCACCCGAGGACAGGGGAGTTCACCCCTCCACTTT. This encodes CASTRGQGSSPLHF.

The chain uses TRBV6-1 and TRBJ2-1, with 7 positions matching TRBD2. The trim removed 8 bases at V and 2 bases at J, leaving 9 bases unmatched. Per germline, CDR1 MNHNS and CDR2 SASEGT. The CDR3 sequence is 15 residues long. The CDR3 sequence is CASVKRSGPYNEQFF. CDR3 bases: TGTGCCAGCGTTAAACGTAGCGGGCCCTACAATGAGCAGTTCTTC.

The rearrangement joins TRBV9 to TRBJ2-5; 8 bases are shared with TRBD1. J gave up 4 bases and V 4 bases, and 6 bases lay outside the gene matches. The CDR3 runs 14 residues. Germline values: CDR1 SGDLS, CDR2 YYNGEE. CDR3 nucleotides: TGTGCCAGCAGCCTTCAGGGGGCTGGAGAGACCCAGTACTTC. Its translation: CASSLQGAGETQYF. The full variable domain, its missing parts supplied by reference TRBV9 and TRBJ2-5, is DSGVTQTPKHLITATGQRVTLRCSPRSGDLSVYWYQQSLDQGLQFLIQYYNGEERAKGNILERFSAQQFPDLHSELNLSSLELGDSALYFCASSLQGAGETQYFGPGTRLLVL.

V gene TRBV6-1 combines with J gene TRBJ2-7; 8 nucleotides match TRBD2. V lost 6 bases, J lost 0 bases, and 4 bases stayed unmatched. From germline, CDR1 is MNHNS and CDR2 SASEGT. CDR3 length: 14 amino acids. CDR3 bases: TGTGCCAGCAGCCCGGGGGGGGCCTCCTACGAGCAGTACTTC. Translated: CASSPGGASYEQYF.

The rearrangement joins TRBV7-8 to TRBJ2-5; 9 bases agree with TRBD2. The ends lost 3 bases at V and 2 bases at J; junction bases unmatched: 4. The CDR3 extends over 15 amino acids. The V gene's germline CDR1 is SGHVS and CDR2 FQNEAQ. The CDR3, as DNA: TGTGCCAGCAGCTTTAGCGGGAGCCGTCAAGAGACCCAGTACTTC. Translating it yields CASSFSGSRQETQYF.

The chain joins TRBV27 to TRBJ1-2; 7 bases fit TRBD1. The CDR3 contains 14 residues. Germline V gene sequence: CDR1 MNHEY, CDR2 SMNVEV (reference sequence). V trimming: 3 bases; J trimming: 5 bases; junction bases outside the gene matches: 6. The CDR3 here is CASSFRQGVYGYTF. As DNA, the CDR3 is TGTGCCAGCAGTTTTAGACAGGGTGTTTATGGCTACACCTTC.

The V call is TRBV9, the J call TRBJ2-3; the D gene is possibly TRBD2 (6 bases). This CDR3 contains 14 residues. V was shortened by 3 bases and J by 6 bases, with 14 bases between the two germline ends. Germline V gives CDR1 SGDLS, CDR2 YYNGEE. The CDR3 protein is CASSGAGRLDTQYF. In DNA, the CDR3 is TGTGCCAGCAGCGGCGCGGGGCGCTTGGATACGCAGTATTTT.

V is TRBV29-1 and J is TRBJ2-1, with a weak D call TRBD2 (5 bases). This CDR3 spans 14 amino acids. The ends were cut back, 8 bases at V and 0 bases at J, with 14 bases in the middle. Germline V gene lookup returns CDR1 SQVTM and CDR2 ANQGSEA. This CDR3 is CSLITGSSYNEQFF. CDR3 sequence (DNA): TGCAGCCTAATCACGGGGAGCTCCTACAATGAGCAGTTCTTC.

J is TRBJ2-3 and V is TRBV5-1; 8 nucleotides line up with TRBD1. Germline V CDR1 and CDR2: SGHRS, YFSETQ. This CDR3 contains 15 residues. The junction had 5 bases not matched to a gene; V was cut back by 1 base and J by 4 bases. CDR3 in amino acids: CASSLRTGTSDTQYF. For the CDR3, the DNA is TGCGCCAGCAGCTTGCGGACAGGGACCTCAGATACGCAGTATTTT. Using reference TRBV5-1 and TRBJ2-3 for the parts outside the CDR3, the full variable domain is KAGVTQTPRYLIKTRGQQVTLSCSPISGHRSVSWYQQTPGQGLQFLFEYFSETQRNKGNFPGRFSGRQFSNSRSEMNVSTLELGDSALYLCASSLRTGTSDTQYFGPGTRLTVL.

The DNA for the CDR3 is TGTGCCAGCAGCCACAGGGTCGGGGAGCTGTTTTTT. Protein: CASSHRVGELFF. This chain uses TRBV5-8 with TRBJ2-2, with D perhaps matching TRBD1 (6 bases). Trimming pared 4 bases from V and 7 bases from J, leaving 8 bases between. The length of the CDR3 is 12 residues. Per germline, CDR1 SGHTS and CDR2 YDEGEE.

The chain recombines TRBV7-9 with TRBJ2-3; D remains unclear. The germline gives CDR1 SEHNR, CDR2 FQNEAQ (reference sequence). Trimming pared 3 bases from V and 0 bases from J, leaving 10 bases between. The CDR3 has 15 amino acids. The CDR3 nucleotides are TGTGCCAGCAGCTTTGGGCACCTTAGCACAGATACGCAGTATTTT. Translation: CASSFGHLSTDTQYF.

The J gene is TRBJ2-3, the V gene TRBV10-3, with D unclear. CDR3 length equals 15 residues. Trimming took off 8 bases at V and 2 bases at J, with 17 bases between the two ends. Per germline, CDR1 ENHRY and CDR2 SYGVKD. The CDR3 sequence: CAIGNSPLVTDTQYF. The CDR3 coding sequence is TGTGCCATCGGAAATAGCCCCCTAGTCACAGATACGCAGTATTTT.

V is TRBV27 and J is TRBJ1-5, with 9 bases fitting TRBD1. V trimming: 5 bases; J trimming: 7 bases; junction bases outside the gene matches: 9. Germline CDR1 and CDR2: MNHEY and SMNVEV (reference sequence). The CDR3 runs 15 residues. The CDR3, as DNA: TGTGCCAGCAGTCCCCGGGACAGGGTGGGCCAGCCCCAGCATTTT. Its translation is CASSPRDRVGQPQHF.

The chain employs TRBV30 and TRBJ2-7; tentative D call: TRBD2 (6 bases). Germline lookup yields CDR1 GTSNPN and CDR2 SVGIG (reference sequence). The CDR3 has 14 residues. Trimming pared 2 bases from V and 3 bases from J, leaving 14 bases between. The CDR3 nucleotides are TGTGCCTGGAGTTCTTCTAGCGCCTACTACGAGCAGTACTTC. Translating gives CAWSSSSAYYEQYF.

The DNA of the CDR3 is TGCAGCGTTGGGGCTCCTCGGACAGGGGGGTACGAGCAGTACTTC. This gives the protein CSVGAPRTGGYEQYF. V and J are TRBV29-1 and TRBJ2-7; 10 bases line up with TRBD1. This CDR3 region has 15 residues. In germline, CDR1 is SQVTM, CDR2 ANQGSEA. The trim removed 4 bases at V and 4 bases at J, leaving 10 bases unmatched.

The chain employs TRBV6-1 and TRBJ1-1, with D possibly being TRBD1 (5 bases). In germline, CDR1 is MNHNS, CDR2 SASEGT. The CDR3 has 15 residues. Trimming left V 3 bases short and J 2 bases short, with 13 bases between. CDR3 sequence (DNA): TGTGCCAGCAGTGATCTAGTGGGGGGAAACACTGAAGCTTTCTTT. Translated, it gives CASSDLVGGNTEAFF.

The rearrangement links TRBV7-2 to TRBJ1-2; D might be TRBD1 (5 bases). This CDR3 region has 14 residues. Germline CDR1 and CDR2: SGHTA and FQGNSA. Deletions cut 4 bases from V and 7 bases from J, with 16 bases between. The CDR3: CASSSSAGTSGYTF. In DNA form, the CDR3 reads TGTGCCAGCAGCTCTTCCGCCGGGACTTCTGGCTACACCTTC.

The chain carries TRBV9 and TRBJ1-5; D is possibly TRBD1 (5 bases). The V end was cut by 3 bases, the J end by 1 base, with 11 bases between. Germline CDR1 reads SGDLS; CDR2 reads YYNGEE. This CDR3 comprises 15 residues. In nucleotides, the CDR3 is TGTGCCAGCAGCGATACATCAGGGAGCAATCAGCCCCAGCATTTT. Translating gives CASSDTSGSNQPQHF.

This sequence joins TRBV2 and TRBJ2-1, with a tentative D call TRBD2 (6 bases). Trimming took 7 bases from V and 7 from J, leaving 11 bases between them. This CDR3 is 12 amino acids long. In germline, CDR1 is SNHLY, CDR2 FYNNEI. This CDR3 is CASTQGGNEQFF. CDR3 bases: TGTGCCAGCACACAAGGAGGGAATGAGCAGTTCTTC.

The genes are TRBV5-1 and TRBJ2-1; maybe TRBD1 (6 bases). Trimming removed 3 bases at V and 3 bases at J, with 19 bases between. Per the germline V gene, CDR1 is SGHRS and CDR2 is YFSETQ. The CDR3 has 17 residues. The DNA for the CDR3 is TGCGCCAGCAGCTCGGGACACCCAAAGCAGATCTACAATGAGCAGTTCTTC. Translating it yields CASSSGHPKQIYNEQFF.

This chain joins TRBV4-3 and TRBJ1-1, with 9 bases identical to TRBD1. V shed 4 bases, J shed 7 bases, and the junction held 4 bases outside the gene matches. The CDR3 length is 13 residues. Germline assignment: CDR1 LGHNA and CDR2 YSLEER. The CDR3 sequence: CASSLGQGLEAFF. Written as DNA, the CDR3 is TGCGCCAGCAGCCTGGGACAGGGCCTTGAAGCTTTCTTT.

The chain recombines TRBV27 with TRBJ1-5, with D maybe TRBD1 (6 bases). Trimming removed 5 bases at V and 6 bases at J, with 17 bases between. Per the germline V gene, CDR1 is MNHEY and CDR2 is SMNVEV (reference sequence). The CDR3 contains 15 residues. The DNA for the CDR3 is TGTGCCAGCAGTATTACATTGACAGGTGGTCAGCCCCAGCATTTT. Translating gives CASSITLTGGQPQHF.